The TCR beta chain under discussion was sequenced for a study of shared clonotypes between healthy human individuals. CD45RO-negative, CCR7-selected cells formed the naive CD8 fraction, which excluded terminally differentiated effector memory CD45RA+ cells. Germline lookup yields CDR1 ENHRY and CDR2 SYGVKD. The CDR3 has 15 amino acids. Losses at the gene ends were 7 bases for V and 2 bases for J; bases not matched to a gene: 5. Measured with immunoSEQ multiplex PCR; TCRdb has only the in-frame clones, and not every one. The repertoire holds about 680,000 clones, with under 95% as singletons. Study results and caveats: Among donors, the sharing of clonotypes was expected to be influenced by sequencing depth. Generation of non-shared clonotypes was less probable than generation of clonotypes shared by all four donors. Sharing across four donors was seen in roughly 5% of naive CD4 clonotypes. In the sorted subsets, rarefaction showed sequencing was incomplete despite large depth.

Points on this clone: Its antigen remains unidentified.

This receptor was taken from a young man in good health. The rearrangement uses TRBV10-3 and TRBJ2-1, with 10 bases aligning to TRBD1. Sequencing input: naive CD8+ T cells sorted from blood. The DNA of the CDR3 is TGTGCCATCACTTCCGACAGGGGGCCCTACAATGAGCAGTTCTTC. As protein: CAITSDRGPYNEQFF.